The present TCR beta chain was sequenced within a study of cytotoxic CD8 clonotypes in ibrutinib-treated CLL. On the study more broadly: The cohort had over nine relapsed/refractory and approximately 15 treatment-naive patients, about 18 IGHV unmutated.

This clone came up a few times. No antigen is known for it. The CDR3 runs to 13 residues. Germline V CDR1 and CDR2: LNHDA, SQIVND (reference sequence). V was shortened by 5 bases and J by 6 bases, with 10 bases between the two germline ends. Whole-study findings and limits: Under therapy, public clonotypes either contracted or stayed stable, and they were uncommon.

Deep sequencing aimed at 1 in 200,000 to 1 in 1 million T cells' resolution. Sequenced by immunoSEQ multiplex PCR; TCRdb stores in-frame clones only, minus some. The data contain approximately 140,000 clones, roughly 80% of them singletons. The sequence came from a human donor with chronic lymphocytic leukemia. The chain employs TRBV19 and TRBJ1-4; no clear D gene. The source was PBMCs, collected after 12 months of ibrutinib treatment. The CDR3 nucleotides are TGTGCCAGTAGTCCGACTCGCTATGAAAAACTGTTTTTT. Protein product: CASSPTRYEKLFF. The whole variable domain, filled in from reference TRBV19 and TRBJ1-4, reads DGGITQSPKYLFRKEGQNVTLSCEQNLNHDAMYWYRQDPGQGLRLIYYSQIVNDFQKGDIAEGYSVSREKKESFPLTVTSAQKNPTAFYLCASSPTRYEKLFFGSGTQLSVL.